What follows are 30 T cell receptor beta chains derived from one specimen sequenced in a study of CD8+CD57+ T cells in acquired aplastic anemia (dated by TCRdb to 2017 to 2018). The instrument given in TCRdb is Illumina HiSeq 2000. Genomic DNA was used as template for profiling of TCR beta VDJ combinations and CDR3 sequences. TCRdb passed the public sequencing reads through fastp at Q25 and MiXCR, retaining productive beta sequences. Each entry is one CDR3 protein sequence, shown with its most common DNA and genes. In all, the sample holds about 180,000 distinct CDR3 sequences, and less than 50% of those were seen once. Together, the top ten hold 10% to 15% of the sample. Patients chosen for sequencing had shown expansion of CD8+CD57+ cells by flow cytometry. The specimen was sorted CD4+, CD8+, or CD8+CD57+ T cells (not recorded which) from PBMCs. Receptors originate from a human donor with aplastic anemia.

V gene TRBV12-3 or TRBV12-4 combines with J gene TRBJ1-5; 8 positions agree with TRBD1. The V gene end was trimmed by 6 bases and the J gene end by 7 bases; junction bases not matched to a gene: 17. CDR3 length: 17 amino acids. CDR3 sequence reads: CASSAGQGFSFWQPQHF. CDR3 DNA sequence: TGTGCCAGCAGCGCCGGACAGGGCTTTTCATTCTGGCAGCCCCAGCATTTT.

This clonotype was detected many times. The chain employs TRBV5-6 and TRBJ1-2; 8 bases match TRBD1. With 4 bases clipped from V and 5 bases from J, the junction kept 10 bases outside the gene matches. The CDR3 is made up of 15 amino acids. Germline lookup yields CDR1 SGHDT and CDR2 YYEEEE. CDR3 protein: CASSPGGQALYGYTF. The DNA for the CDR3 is TGTGCCAGCAGCCCTGGGGGACAGGCCTTGTATGGCTACACCTTC.

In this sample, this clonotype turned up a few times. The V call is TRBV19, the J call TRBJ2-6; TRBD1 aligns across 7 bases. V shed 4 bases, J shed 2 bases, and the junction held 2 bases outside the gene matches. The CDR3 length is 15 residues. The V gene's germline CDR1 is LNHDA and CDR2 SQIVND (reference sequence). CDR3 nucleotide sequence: TGTGCCAGTAGTACAGACAGGGCTGGGGCCAACGTCCTGACTTTC. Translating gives CASSTDRAGANVLTF.

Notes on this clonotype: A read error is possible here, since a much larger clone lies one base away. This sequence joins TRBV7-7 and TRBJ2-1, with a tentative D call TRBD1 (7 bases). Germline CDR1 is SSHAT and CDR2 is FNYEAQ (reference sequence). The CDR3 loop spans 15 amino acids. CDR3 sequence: CASNLGGGPYDEQFF. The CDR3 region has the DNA TGTGCCAGCAACTTAGGAGGGGGCCCCTACGATGAGCAGTTCTTC.

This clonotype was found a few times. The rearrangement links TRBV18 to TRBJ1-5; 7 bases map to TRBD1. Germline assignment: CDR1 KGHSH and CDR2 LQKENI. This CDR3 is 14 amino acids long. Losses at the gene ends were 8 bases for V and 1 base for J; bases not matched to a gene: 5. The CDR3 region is CASAGTASNQPQHF. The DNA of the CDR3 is TGTGCCAGCGCCGGGACAGCGAGCAATCAGCCCCAGCATTTT.

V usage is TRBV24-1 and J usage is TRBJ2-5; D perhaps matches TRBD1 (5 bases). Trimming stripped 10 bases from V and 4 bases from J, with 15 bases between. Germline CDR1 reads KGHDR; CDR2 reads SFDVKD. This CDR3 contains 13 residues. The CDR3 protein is CATQGVGVETQYF. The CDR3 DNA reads TGTGCCACGCAAGGGGTAGGTGTAGAGACCCAGTACTTC.

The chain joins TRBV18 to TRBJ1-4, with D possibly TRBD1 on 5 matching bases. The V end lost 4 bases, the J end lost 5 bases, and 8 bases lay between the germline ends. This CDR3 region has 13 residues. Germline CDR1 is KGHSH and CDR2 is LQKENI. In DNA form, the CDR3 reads TGTGCCAGCTCACAACGGGGCAATGAAAAACTGTTTTTT. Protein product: CASSQRGNEKLFF.

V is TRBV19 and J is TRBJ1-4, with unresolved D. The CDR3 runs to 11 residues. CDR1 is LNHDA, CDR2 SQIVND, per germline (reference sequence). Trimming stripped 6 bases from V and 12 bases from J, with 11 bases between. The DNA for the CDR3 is TGTGCCAGTAGCAGTCTCGGGGAACTGTTTTTT. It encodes CASSSLGELFF.

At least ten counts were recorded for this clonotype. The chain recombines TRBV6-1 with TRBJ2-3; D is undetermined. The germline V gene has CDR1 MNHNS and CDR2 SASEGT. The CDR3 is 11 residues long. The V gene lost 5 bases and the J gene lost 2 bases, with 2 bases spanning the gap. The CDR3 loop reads CASSHTDTQYF. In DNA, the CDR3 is TGTGCCAGCAGTCACACAGATACGCAGTATTTT.

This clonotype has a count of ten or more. CDR3 in amino acids: CASSDSTDGPQHF. CDR3 nucleotides: TGTGCCAGCAGTGACTCGACCGATGGTCCCCAGCATTTT. The J gene is TRBJ1-5, the V gene TRBV6-4; D is ambiguous. The CDR3 loop spans 13 amino acids. CDR1 and CDR2 from the germline V gene are MRHNA and SNTAGT. V was cut by 0 bases and J by 10 bases, with 10 bases left in between.

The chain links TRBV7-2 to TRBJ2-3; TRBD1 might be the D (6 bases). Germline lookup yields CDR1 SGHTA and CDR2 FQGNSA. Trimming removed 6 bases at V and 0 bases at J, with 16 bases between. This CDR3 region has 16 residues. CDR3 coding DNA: TGTGCCAGCAGGCGACCGAGGACAGCTAGCACAGATACGCAGTATTTT. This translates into CASRRPRTASTDTQYF.

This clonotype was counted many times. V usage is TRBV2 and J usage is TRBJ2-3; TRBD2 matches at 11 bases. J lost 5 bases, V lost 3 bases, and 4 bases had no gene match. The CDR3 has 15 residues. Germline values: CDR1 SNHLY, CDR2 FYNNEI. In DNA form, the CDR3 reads TGTGCCAGCAGTGAGGCTAGCGGGGGGATAGATACGCAGTATTTT. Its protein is CASSEASGGIDTQYF.

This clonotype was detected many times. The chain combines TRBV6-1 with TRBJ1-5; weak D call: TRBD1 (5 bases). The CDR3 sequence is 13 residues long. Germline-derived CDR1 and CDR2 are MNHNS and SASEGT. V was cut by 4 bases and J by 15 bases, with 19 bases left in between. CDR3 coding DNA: TGTGCCAGCAGTGTATTAAGAGCGGCAGGGTCGCATTTT. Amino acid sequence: CASSVLRAAGSHF.

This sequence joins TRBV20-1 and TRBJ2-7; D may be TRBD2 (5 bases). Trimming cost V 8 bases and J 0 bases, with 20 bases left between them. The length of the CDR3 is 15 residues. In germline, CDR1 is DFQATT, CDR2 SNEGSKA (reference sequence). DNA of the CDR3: TGCAGTCTTGACAAGCCGCCTAGCAGCTCCTACGAGCAGTACTTC. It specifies CSLDKPPSSSYEQYF.

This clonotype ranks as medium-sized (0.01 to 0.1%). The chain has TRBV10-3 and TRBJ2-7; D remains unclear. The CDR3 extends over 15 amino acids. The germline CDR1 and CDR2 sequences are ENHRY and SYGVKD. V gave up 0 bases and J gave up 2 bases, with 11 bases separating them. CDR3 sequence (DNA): TGTGCCATCAGTGAGTCGCCACAATTACCCTACGAGCAGTACTTC. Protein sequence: CAISESPQLPYEQYF.

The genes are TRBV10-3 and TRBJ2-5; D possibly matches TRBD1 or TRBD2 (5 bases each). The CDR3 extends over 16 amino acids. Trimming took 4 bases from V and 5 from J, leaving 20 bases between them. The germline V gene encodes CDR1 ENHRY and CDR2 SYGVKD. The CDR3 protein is CAISARFDGADETQYF. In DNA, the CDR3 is TGTGCCATCAGTGCCAGATTCGACGGGGCGGACGAGACCCAGTACTTC.

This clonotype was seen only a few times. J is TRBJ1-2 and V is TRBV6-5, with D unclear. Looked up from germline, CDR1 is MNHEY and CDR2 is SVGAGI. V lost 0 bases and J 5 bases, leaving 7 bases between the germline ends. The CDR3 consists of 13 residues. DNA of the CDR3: TGTGCCAGCAGTTACTCGCGGAAATATGGCTACACCTTC. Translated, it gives CASSYSRKYGYTF.

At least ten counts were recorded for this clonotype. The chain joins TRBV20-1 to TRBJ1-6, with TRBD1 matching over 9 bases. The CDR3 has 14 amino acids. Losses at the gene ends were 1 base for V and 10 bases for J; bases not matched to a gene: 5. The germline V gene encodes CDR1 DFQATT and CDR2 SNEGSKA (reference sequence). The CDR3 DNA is TGCAGTGCTAGAGTGGGACAGGGTCGCTCACCCCTCCACTTT. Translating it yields CSARVGQGRSPLHF.

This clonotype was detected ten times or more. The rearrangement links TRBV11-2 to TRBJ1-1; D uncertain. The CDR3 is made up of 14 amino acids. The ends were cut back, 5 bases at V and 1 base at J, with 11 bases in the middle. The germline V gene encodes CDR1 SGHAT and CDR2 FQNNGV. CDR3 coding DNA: TGTGCCAGCAGCCCGCGTAACTCGAACACTGAAGCTTTCTTT. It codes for CASSPRNSNTEAFF. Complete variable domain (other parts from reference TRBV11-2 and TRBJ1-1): EAGVAQSPRYKIIEKRQSVAFWCNPISGHATLYWYQQILGQGPKLLIQFQNNGVVDDSQLPKDRFSAERLKGVDSTLKIQPAKLEDSAVYLCASSPRNSNTEAFFGQGTRLTVV.

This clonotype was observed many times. The CDR3 protein is CASSARHNEQFF. CDR3 sequence (DNA): TGTGCCAGCAGCGCACGTCACAATGAGCAGTTCTTC. The chain uses TRBV7-8 and TRBJ2-1; D not certain. CDR3 length: 12 residues. V was shortened by 5 bases and J by 5 bases, with 7 bases between the two germline ends. Germline CDR1 is SGHVS and CDR2 is FQNEAQ.

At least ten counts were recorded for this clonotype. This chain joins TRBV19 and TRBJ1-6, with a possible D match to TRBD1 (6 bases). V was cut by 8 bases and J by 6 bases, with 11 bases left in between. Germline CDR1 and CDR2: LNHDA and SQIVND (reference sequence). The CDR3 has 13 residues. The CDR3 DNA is TGTGCCAGTGGGGGGACATTTAATTCACCCCTCCACTTT. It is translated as CASGGTFNSPLHF. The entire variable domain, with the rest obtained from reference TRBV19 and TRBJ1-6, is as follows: DGGITQSPKYLFRKEGQNVTLSCEQNLNHDAMYWYRQDPGQGLRLIYYSQIVNDFQKGDIAEGYSVSREKKESFPLTVTSAQKNPTAFYLCASGGTFNSPLHFGNGTRLTVT.

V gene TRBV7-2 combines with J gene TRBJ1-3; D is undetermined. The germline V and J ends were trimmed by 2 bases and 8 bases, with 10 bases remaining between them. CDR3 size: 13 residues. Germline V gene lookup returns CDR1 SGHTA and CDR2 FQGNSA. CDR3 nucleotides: TGTGCCAGCAGCTTAACGCAGTTGGACACCATATATTTT. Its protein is CASSLTQLDTIYF.

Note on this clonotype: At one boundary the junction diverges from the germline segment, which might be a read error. The CDR3 sequence: CASSLGGELVF. CDR3 DNA: TGCGCCAGCAGCTTGGGCGGGGAGCTGGTTTTT. The chain is built from TRBV5-1 and TRBJ2-2; possible D gene TRBD2, 6 bases. Per the germline V gene, CDR1 is SGHRS and CDR2 is YFSETQ. The CDR3 covers 11 residues. Variable domain in full (rest from reference TRBV5-1 and TRBJ2-2): KAGVTQTPRYLIKTRGQQVTLSCSPISGHRSVSWYQQTPGQGLQFLFEYFSETQRNKGNFPGRFSGRQFSNSRSEMNVSTLELGDSALYLCASSLGGELVFGEGSRLTVL.

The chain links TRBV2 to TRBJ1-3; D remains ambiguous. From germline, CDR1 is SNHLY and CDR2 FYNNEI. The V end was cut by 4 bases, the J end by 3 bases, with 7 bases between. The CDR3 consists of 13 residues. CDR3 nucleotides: TGTGCCAGCAGTGGATTTATTGGAAACACCATATATTTT. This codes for CASSGFIGNTIYF.

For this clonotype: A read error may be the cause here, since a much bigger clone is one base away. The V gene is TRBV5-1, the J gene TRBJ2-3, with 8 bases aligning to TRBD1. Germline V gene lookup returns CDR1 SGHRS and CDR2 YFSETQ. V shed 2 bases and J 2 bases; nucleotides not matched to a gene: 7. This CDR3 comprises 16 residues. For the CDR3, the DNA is TGCGCCAGCAGCTTACCCTCAGGGGGCATCACAGATACGCAGTATTTT. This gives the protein CASSLPSGGITDTQYF.

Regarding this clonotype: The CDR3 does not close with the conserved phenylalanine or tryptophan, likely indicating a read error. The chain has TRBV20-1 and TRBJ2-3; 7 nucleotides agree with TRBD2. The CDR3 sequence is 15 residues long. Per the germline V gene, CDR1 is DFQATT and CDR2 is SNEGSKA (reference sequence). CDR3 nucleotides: TGCAGTGCTAGAGGTAGAGCGGGGCACACAGATACACAGTATCTT. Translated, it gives CSARGRAGHTDTQYL.

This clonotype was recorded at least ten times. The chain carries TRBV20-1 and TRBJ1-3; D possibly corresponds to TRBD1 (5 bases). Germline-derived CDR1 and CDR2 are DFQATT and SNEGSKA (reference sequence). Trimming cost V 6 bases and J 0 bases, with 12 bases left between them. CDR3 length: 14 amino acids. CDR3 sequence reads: CSAVDSRSGNTIYF. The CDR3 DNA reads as TGCAGTGCGGTCGACAGTCGCTCTGGAAACACCATATATTTT.

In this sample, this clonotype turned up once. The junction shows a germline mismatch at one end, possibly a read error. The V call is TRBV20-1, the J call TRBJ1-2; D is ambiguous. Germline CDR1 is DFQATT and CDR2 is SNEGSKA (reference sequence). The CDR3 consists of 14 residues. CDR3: CSTRVLGSNYGYTF. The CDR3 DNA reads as TGCAGTACTAGAGTGTTGGGGTCTAACTATGGCTACACCTTC.

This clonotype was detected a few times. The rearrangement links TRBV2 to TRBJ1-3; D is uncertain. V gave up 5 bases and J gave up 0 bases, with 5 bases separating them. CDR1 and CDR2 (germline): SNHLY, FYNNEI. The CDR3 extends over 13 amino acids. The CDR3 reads CASSPLSGNTIYF. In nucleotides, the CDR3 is TGTGCCAGCAGTCCTCTCTCTGGAAACACCATATATTTT.

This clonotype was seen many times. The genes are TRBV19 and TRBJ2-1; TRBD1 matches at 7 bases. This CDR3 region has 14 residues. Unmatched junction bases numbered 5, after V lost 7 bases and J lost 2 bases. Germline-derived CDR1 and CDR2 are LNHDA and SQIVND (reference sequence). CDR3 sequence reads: CASNQQGPYNEQFF. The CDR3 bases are TGTGCCAGTAATCAACAGGGGCCCTACAATGAGCAGTTCTTC.